The clone carrying this T cell receptor beta chain was counted at least ten times. Antigen specificity is unknown. TCR beta CDR3 regions were amplified from RNA transcripts. First-round RT-PCR with HTBI primers preceded a second-round multiplex PCR. TCRdb re-called the multiplex PCR reads through MiXCR, storing one row per CDR3 protein. The sample consists of more than 1,000,000 distinct CDR3 sequences, about two fifths of them appearing once. This sample was included in a study of Graves' ophthalmopathy and Graves' hyperthyroidism. Study-level background: The term stable hyperthyroidism indicated an absence of ophthalmopathy within 18 months of follow-up. Study results and limitations: Most clonotypes expanded in thyroid above 0.001 frequency were present in blood too. For separating ophthalmopathy from stable hyperthyroidism, a 13-signature model gave 85% to 90% sensitivity and roughly 83% specificity.

New diagnoses, under 2 months' duration, and ages 18 to 65 characterized the hyperthyroidism patients. This CDR3 has 15 residues. Per the germline V gene, CDR1 is WSHSY and CDR2 is SAAADI. With 3 bases clipped from V and 4 bases from J, the junction kept 7 bases outside the gene matches. This TCR was sampled from an adult man with Graves' hyperthyroidism. The chain employs TRBV10-2 and TRBJ2-7, with 9 positions matching TRBD1. Source material: peripheral blood or thyroid tissue (not recorded which). Here the CDR3 reads CASSEGTGWDYEQYF. The CDR3 coding sequence is TGCGCCAGCAGTGAAGGGACAGGGTGGGATTACGAGCAGTACTTC.